Included here is one T cell receptor (beta chain) sequence, with context. The antigen is not known. The data are from a study of CD8 T cells in Susac syndrome. As for the study in general: Susac syndrome patients were untreated, on corticosteroids with some adding intravenous immunoglobulin, or on intravenous immunoglobulin only.

Study-level points and caveats: The CD4+ T cell repertoires in Susac syndrome did not show any clonal expansion.

The authors sequenced TCR beta from blood CD8+ and CD4+ T cells. An amount of RNA that ranged from roughly 0.5 to 1 ug was reverse transcribed with random hexamers. Amplification of TCR beta CDR3 used immunoSEQ multiplex PCR across 54 Vbeta and 13 Jbeta. TCRdb recomputed calls from the immunoSEQ multiplex PCR reads with MiXCR, one row per CDR3 protein. The sample lists some 210,000 distinct CDR3 sequences; approximately 94% were seen once. The receptor comes from a human donor with Susac syndrome. Sequenced: CD4+ T cells from PBMCs.

CDR3 DNA sequence: TGTGCCAGCAGCCAGGACAGGGGAAAGTCCTACGAGCAGTACTTC. Encoded protein: CASSQDRGKSYEQYF. The V call is TRBV5-6, the J call TRBJ2-7; 9 bases match TRBD1. The germline V gene encodes CDR1 SGHDT and CDR2 YYEEEE. With V trimmed by 4 bases and J by 1 base, 6 bases remained unmatched. The CDR3 length is 15 residues.